This T cell receptor (beta chain) was identified during a study of cytomegalovirus exposure and HLA in healthy donors. Study-wide results and limits: For TCR beta chains, V- and J-gene trimming was later linked to a missense DCLRE1C variant. The only immune exposure information that was available was CMV serostatus.

Both 60 Vbeta primers and 13 Jbeta primers went into the PCR. Clones were sequenced by immunoSEQ multiplex PCR, and TCRdb holds only the in-frame ones, with some missing. This repertoire comprises approximately 130,000 clones; its ten largest clones make up roughly 2%. Comments on this clone: Its target is not known.

The specimen was PBMCs. The source is a woman aged 60-75 years in good health and CMV-seronegative.

The CDR3 protein is CASSPLGGAEDQPQHF. In DNA, the CDR3 is TGCGCCAGCAGCCCCCTTGGTGGGGCAGAGGATCAGCCCCAGCATTTT. The V call is TRBV5-1, the J call TRBJ1-5, with D possibly being TRBD1 (5 bases). The CDR3 is 16 amino acids. Germline CDR1 reads SGHRS; CDR2 reads YFSETQ. V was shortened by 4 bases and J by 5 bases, with 19 bases between the two germline ends.